This T cell receptor (beta chain) was obtained from a study of technical replicates of blood from several donors. The CDR3 sequence is 13 residues long. V was clipped by 1 base and J by 1 base, with 4 bases between them. CDR1 is MDHEN, CDR2 SYDVKM, per germline. This table comes from immunoSEQ multiplex PCR, and its TCRdb copy is limited to in-frame clones, with some not included. The sample records tens of thousands of clones, around 92% being singletons. V is TRBV28 and J is TRBJ1-2; no reliable D call. The receptor was isolated from a human donor in good health. Sequencing was done on a sample of T cells isolated from PBMCs. The CDR3 region has the DNA TGTGCCAGCAGTTTATCCGGTAACTATGGCTACACCTTC. This codes for CASSLSGNYGYTF.